This T cell receptor beta chain stems from a study of blood T cells in healthy people across ages. A second PCR, run for about 6 to 11 cycles, used a sample-barcoded 5' primer plus a J-beta primer mix. A minimum of 2.5 million CDR3-containing paired-end reads was obtained for each sample. TCRdb reprocessed the 5' RACE reads with MiXCR, giving one entry per CDR3 protein. The sample lists 550,000 to 700,000 distinct CDR3 sequences, approximately 27% occurring once. From germline, CDR1 is ENHRY and CDR2 SYGVKD. The CDR3 is 14 amino acids. With 8 bases clipped from V and 5 bases from J, the junction kept 8 bases outside the gene matches. Findings and caveats of the study: Roughly linear age-related decline in beta diversity appeared, significant by age roughly 40.

This clonotype has more than one count but fewer than ten. Its matching antigen is unknown. The sample consisted of blood. This clonotype originated in a woman aged 70-85 years in good health. V is TRBV10-3 and J is TRBJ1-1, with TRBD1 matching 10 bases. The CDR3 loop reads CAIGTGTGDTEAFF. For the CDR3, the DNA is TGTGCCATCGGGACCGGGACAGGGGATACTGAAGCTTTCTTT.